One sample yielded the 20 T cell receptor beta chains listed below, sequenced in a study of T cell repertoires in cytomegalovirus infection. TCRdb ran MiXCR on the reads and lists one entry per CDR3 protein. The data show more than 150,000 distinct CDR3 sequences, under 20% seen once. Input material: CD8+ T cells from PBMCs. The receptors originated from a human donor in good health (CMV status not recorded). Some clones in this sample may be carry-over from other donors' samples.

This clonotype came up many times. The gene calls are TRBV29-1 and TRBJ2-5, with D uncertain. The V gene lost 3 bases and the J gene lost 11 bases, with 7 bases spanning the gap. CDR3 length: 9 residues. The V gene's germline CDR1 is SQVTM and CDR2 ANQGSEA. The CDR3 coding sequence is TGCAGCGTTGATTCTGAACAGTACTTC. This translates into CSVDSEQYF.

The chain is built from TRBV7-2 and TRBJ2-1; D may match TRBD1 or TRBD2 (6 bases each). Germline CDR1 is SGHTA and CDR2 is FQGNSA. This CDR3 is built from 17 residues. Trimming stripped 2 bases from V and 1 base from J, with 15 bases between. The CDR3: CASSLRPGGTSYNEQFF. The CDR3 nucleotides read TGTGCCAGCAGCTTACGACCCGGGGGCACTTCCTACAATGAGCAGTTCTTC.

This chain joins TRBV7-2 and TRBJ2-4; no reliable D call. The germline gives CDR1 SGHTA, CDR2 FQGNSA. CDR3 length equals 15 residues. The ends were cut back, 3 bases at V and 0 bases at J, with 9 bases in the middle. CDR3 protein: CASSLAVAAKNIQYF. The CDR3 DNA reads TGTGCCAGCAGCTTGGCGGTGGCAGCCAAAAACATTCAGTACTTC. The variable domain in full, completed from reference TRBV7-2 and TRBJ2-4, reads GAGVSQSPSNKVTEKGKDVELRCDPISGHTALYWYRQSLGQGLEFLIYFQGNSAPDKSGLPSDRFSAERTGGSVSTLTIQRTQQEDSAVYLCASSLAVAAKNIQYFGAGTRLSVL.

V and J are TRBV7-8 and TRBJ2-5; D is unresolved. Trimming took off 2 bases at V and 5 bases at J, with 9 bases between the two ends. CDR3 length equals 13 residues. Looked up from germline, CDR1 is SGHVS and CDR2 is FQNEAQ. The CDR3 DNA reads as TGTGCCAGCAGCTTATGGAAGGCGGAGACCCAGTACTTC. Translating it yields CASSLWKAETQYF.

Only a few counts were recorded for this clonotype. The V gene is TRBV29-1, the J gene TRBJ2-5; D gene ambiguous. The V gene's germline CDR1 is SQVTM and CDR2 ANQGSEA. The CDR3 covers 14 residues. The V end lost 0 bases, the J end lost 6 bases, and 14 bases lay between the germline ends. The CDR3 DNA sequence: TGCAGCGTTGAAGAAGGATGGATGGGGAAGACCCAGTACTTC. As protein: CSVEEGWMGKTQYF. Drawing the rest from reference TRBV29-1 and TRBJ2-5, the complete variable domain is SAVISQKPSRDICQRGTSLTIQCQVDSQVTMMFWYRQQPGQSLTLIATANQGSEATYESGFVIDKFPISRPNLTFSTLTVSNMSPEDSSIYLCSVEEGWMGKTQYFGPGTRLLVL.

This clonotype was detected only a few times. CDR3 DNA sequence: TGTGCCACCTTCTCCGGGACCGGGGAGCTGTTTTTT. This encodes CATFSGTGELFF. This chain joins TRBV30 and TRBJ2-2; D is unresolved. V shed 8 bases and J shed 5 bases, with 12 bases lying between them. The CDR3 is 12 residues long. Germline assignment: CDR1 GTSNPN and CDR2 SVGIG (reference sequence).

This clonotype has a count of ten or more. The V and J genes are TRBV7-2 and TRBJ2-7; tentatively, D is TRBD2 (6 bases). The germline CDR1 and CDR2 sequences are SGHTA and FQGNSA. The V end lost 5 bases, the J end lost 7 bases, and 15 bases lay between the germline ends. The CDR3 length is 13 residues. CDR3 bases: TGTGCCAGCAGCCCCCGGTCGGGGGTAGAGCAGTACTTC. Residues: CASSPRSGVEQYF.

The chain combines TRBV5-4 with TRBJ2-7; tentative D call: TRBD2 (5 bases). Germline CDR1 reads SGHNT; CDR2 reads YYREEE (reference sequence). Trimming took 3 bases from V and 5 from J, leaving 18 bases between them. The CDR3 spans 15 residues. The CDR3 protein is CASSSEREGRDEQYF. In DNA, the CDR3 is TGTGCCAGCAGCTCCGAGAGAGAGGGTCGGGACGAGCAGTACTTC.

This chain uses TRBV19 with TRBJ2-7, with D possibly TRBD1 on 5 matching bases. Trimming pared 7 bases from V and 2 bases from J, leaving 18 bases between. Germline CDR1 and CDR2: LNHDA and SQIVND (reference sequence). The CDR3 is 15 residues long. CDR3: CASKGAAGAAYEQYF. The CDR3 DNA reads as TGTGCCAGTAAAGGGGCGGCAGGTGCGGCCTACGAGCAGTACTTC.

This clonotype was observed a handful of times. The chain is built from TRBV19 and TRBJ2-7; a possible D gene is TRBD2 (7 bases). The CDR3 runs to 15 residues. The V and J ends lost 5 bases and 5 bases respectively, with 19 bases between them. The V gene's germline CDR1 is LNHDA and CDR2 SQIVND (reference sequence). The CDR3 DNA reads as TGTGCCAGTAGTGACGGGGCGGGGGCATCCCACGAGCAGTACTTC. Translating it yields CASSDGAGASHEQYF.

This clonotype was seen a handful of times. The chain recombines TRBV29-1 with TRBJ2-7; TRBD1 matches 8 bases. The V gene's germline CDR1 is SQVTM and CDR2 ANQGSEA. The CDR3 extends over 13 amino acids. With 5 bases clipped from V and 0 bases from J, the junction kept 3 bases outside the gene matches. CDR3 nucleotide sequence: TGCAGCGTTAGGGACAGGAGCTCCTACGAGCAGTACTTC. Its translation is CSVRDRSSYEQYF.

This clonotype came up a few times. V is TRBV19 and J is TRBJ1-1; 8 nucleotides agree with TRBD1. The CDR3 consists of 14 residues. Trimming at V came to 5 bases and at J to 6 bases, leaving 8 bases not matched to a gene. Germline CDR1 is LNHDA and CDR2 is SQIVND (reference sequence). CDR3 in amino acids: CASSPSDRDPEAFF. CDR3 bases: TGTGCCAGTAGTCCGTCGGACAGGGATCCTGAAGCTTTCTTT.

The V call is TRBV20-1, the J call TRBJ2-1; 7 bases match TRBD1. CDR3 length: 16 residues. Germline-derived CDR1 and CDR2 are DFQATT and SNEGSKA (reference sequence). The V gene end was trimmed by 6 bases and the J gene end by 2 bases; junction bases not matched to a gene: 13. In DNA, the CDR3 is TGCAGTGCCGCCCGACAGGGACGCGAGACCTACAATGAGCAGTTCTTC. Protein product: CSAARQGRETYNEQFF.

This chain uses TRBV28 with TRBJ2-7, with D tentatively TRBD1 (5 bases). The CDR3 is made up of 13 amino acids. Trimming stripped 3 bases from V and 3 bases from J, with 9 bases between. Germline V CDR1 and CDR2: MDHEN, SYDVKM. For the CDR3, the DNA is TGTGCCAGCAGTTTCAACAGGTACTACGAGCAGTACTTC. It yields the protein CASSFNRYYEQYF.

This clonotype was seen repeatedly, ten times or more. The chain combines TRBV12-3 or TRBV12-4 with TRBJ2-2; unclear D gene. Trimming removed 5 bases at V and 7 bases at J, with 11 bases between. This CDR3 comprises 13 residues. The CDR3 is CASSLTEDGELFF. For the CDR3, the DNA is TGTGCCAGCAGTCTCACAGAGGACGGGGAGCTGTTTTTT.

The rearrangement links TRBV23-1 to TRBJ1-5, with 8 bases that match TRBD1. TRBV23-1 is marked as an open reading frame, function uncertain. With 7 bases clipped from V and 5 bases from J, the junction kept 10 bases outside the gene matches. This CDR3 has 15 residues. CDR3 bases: TGCGCCAGCATGGACCGGGACAGGTGTGATCAGCCCCAGCATTTT. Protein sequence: CASMDRDRCDQPQHF.

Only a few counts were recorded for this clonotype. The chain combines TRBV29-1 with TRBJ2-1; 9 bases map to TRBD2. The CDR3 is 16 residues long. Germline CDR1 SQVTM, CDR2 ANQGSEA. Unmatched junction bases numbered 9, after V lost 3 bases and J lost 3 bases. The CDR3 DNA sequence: TGCAGCGTTGATGGGCTGGCGGGAGGGGTCTACAATGAGCAGTTCTTC. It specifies CSVDGLAGGVYNEQFF.

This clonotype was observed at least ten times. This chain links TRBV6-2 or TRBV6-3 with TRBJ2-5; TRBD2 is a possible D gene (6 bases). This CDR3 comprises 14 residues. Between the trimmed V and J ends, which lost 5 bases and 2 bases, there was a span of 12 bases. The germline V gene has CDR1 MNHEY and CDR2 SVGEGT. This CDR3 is CASSPSVEQETQYF. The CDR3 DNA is TGTGCCAGCAGTCCTAGCGTGGAGCAAGAGACCCAGTACTTC.

The CDR3 sequence: CASSPSAWWSTSTNEKLFF. The CDR3 DNA sequence: TGTGCCAGCAGCCCCTCCGCTTGGTGGAGCACCTCAACTAATGAAAAACTGTTTTTT. The chain links TRBV7-2 to TRBJ1-4; D call uncertain. V lost 5 bases and J 0 bases, leaving 22 bases between the germline ends. Germline values: CDR1 SGHTA, CDR2 FQGNSA. CDR3 size: 19 residues.

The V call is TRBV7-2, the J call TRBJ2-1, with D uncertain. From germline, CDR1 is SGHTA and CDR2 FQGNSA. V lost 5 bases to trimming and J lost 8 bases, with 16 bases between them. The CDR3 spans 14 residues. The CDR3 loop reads CASSLLPGLDEQFF. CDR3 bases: TGTGCCAGCAGCCTACTACCGGGTTTGGATGAGCAGTTCTTC.